What follows is one T cell receptor beta chain and its context. This specimen belongs to a study of blood T cell repertoires in COVID-19. In the source study's methods: From reference gene primer amplification, estimates of nucleated cell counts were derived. The table came from immunoSEQ multiplex PCR; TCRdb's copy has only in-frame clones and leaves some out. V and J calls and clone size are as listed in that table; D and trimming were resolved from the DNA. The sample holds some 500,000 clones, around 90% seen once. Trimming shortened V by 5 bases and J by 8 bases, and 18 bases separated the two germline ends. Per the germline V gene, CDR1 is MDHEN and CDR2 is SYDVKM. There are 15 residues in the CDR3.

This sequence joins TRBV28 and TRBJ1-4; no clear D. The sequence derives from a woman between 50 and 59 years old with COVID-19, enrolled during active disease. The sample consisted of peripheral blood. Here the CDR3 reads CASSIQIIGYEKLFF. Here the CDR3 DNA reads TGTGCCAGCAGTATACAAATAATCGGGTACGAAAAACTGTTTTTT. The full variable domain, rest sourced from reference TRBV28 and TRBJ1-4, is DVKVTQSSRYLVKRTGEKVFLECVQDMDHENMFWYRQDPGLGLRLIYFSYDVKMKEKGDIPEGYSVSREKKERFSLILESASTNQTSMYLCASSIQIIGYEKLFFGSGTQLSVL.